Shown below are 8 T cell receptor beta chains from a single sample sequenced in a study of regulatory T cells in long-lasting Graves disease. TCR beta libraries were built with iRepertoire HTBI primers and Arm-PCR of CDR3 regions. TCRdb reprocessed the multiplex PCR reads with MiXCR, giving one entry per CDR3 protein. The data hold hundreds of thousands of distinct CDR3 sequences, with about 32% observed a single time. The time point: persistent/refractory GD, antithyroid drugs over 5 years with positive TRAb. RNA from PBMCs was the source of the TCR library. The sequences come from peripheral blood mononuclear cells (PBMCs), collected when the disease was refractory, from a patient treated with antithyroid drugs. These receptors were obtained from a female donor with Graves disease.

Ten or more counts support this clonotype. This chain connects TRBV12-3 or TRBV12-4 to TRBJ1-2, with 7 bases matching TRBD1. V shed 5 bases, J shed 4 bases, and the junction held 10 bases outside the gene matches. The CDR3 has 15 amino acids. The CDR3 region has the DNA TGTGCCAGCAGTACCTGGACAGGAGCGTCCTATGGCTACACCTTC. Translated: CASSTWTGASYGYTF.

This clonotype was found a few times. The chain couples TRBV13 to TRBJ2-2; 10 bases align to TRBD1. The CDR3 extends over 15 amino acids. Per germline, CDR1 PRHDT and CDR2 FYEKMQ (reference sequence). V shed 5 bases and J 5 bases; nucleotides not matched to a gene: 5. The CDR3 loop reads CASSIRTGGTGELFF. In nucleotides, the CDR3 is TGTGCCAGCAGCATAAGGACAGGGGGTACCGGGGAGCTGTTTTTT. The complete variable domain, with remaining parts taken from reference TRBV13 and TRBJ2-2, reads AAGVIQSPRHLIKEKRETATLKCYPIPRHDTVYWYQQGPGQDPQFLISFYEKMQSDKGSIPDRFSAQQFSDYHSELNMSSLELGDSALYFCASSIRTGGTGELFFGEGSRLTVL.

V usage is TRBV6-5 and J usage is TRBJ1-1; TRBD1 might be the D (5 bases). In germline, CDR1 is MNHEY, CDR2 SVGAGI. V lost 2 bases to trimming and J lost 6 bases, with 10 bases between them. The CDR3 loop spans 13 amino acids. The DNA of the CDR3 is TGTGCCAGCAGTTACCAAGGGACGGCTGAAGCTTTCTTT. It is translated as CASSYQGTAEAFF.

This clonotype was counted only a few times. This CDR3 reads CASSPPTGVMNTEAFF. DNA for the CDR3: TGTGCCAGCTCACCACCTACAGGGGTAATGAACACTGAAGCTTTCTTT. The chain uses TRBV18 and TRBJ1-1; 7 bases are a match to TRBD1. The germline gives CDR1 KGHSH, CDR2 LQKENI. The CDR3 sequence is 16 residues long. V trimming: 0 bases; J trimming: 0 bases; junction bases outside the gene matches: 4.

The chain carries TRBV6-1 and TRBJ1-2, with 7 positions matching TRBD1. V lost 8 bases and J lost 6; bases outside the gene matches: 3. The CDR3 length is 11 residues. Germline assignment: CDR1 MNHNS and CDR2 SASEGT. The CDR3 nucleotides are TGTGCCAGCCAAGGGGGCAATGGCTACACCTTC. Translated: CASQGGNGYTF.

This chain links TRBV6-1 with TRBJ1-4, with a possible D match to TRBD1 (5 bases). This CDR3 comprises 15 residues. Germline CDR1 reads MNHNS; CDR2 reads SASEGT. V was clipped by 6 bases and J by 0 bases, with 11 bases between them. CDR3 in amino acids: CASRLGGATNEKLFF. The CDR3 coding sequence is TGTGCCAGCAGACTGGGGGGGGCAACTAATGAAAAACTGTTTTTT.

This clonotype has at least ten counts. The chain recombines TRBV2 with TRBJ2-5; D call uncertain. CDR3 length equals 11 residues. Germline CDR1 is SNHLY and CDR2 is FYNNEI. Between the trimmed V and J ends, which lost 7 bases and 5 bases, there was a span of 8 bases. CDR3 bases: TGTGCCAGCATACGTCGTGAGACCCAGTACTTC. Encoded protein: CASIRRETQYF.

The chain combines TRBV20-1 with TRBJ2-5, with TRBD2 identical over 9 bases. This CDR3 contains 12 residues. Germline CDR1 reads DFQATT; CDR2 reads SNEGSKA (reference sequence). The V and J ends lost 6 bases and 4 bases, in that order; junction bases with no gene match: 3. The CDR3 DNA follows: TGCAGTGCACTAGCGGGCGGAGAGACCCAGTACTTC. This encodes CSALAGGETQYF.